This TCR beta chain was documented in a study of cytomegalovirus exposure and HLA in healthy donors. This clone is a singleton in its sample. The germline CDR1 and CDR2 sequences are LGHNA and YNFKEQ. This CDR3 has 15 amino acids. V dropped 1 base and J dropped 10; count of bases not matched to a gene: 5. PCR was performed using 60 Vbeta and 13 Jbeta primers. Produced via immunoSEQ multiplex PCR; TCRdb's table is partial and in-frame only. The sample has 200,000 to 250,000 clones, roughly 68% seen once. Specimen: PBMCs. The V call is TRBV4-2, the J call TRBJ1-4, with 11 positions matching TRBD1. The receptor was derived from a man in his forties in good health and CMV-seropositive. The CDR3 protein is CASSQGGQGGAKLFF. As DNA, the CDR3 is TGTGCCAGCAGCCAAGGGGGACAGGGGGGGGCAAAACTGTTTTTT.